These 20 T cell receptor beta chains were sequenced from one sample in a study of beta chain features in type 1 diabetes. Reverse transcribing all isolated RNA meant expressed TCRB transcripts were sequenced. Repertoires were generated with immunoSEQ multiplex PCR, while TCRdb's copy carries only in-frame clones and drops some. The table includes 150,000 to 200,000 clones, roughly 59% detected once. Study conclusions and caveats: There was a moderate but significant shortening of TCRB CDR3s in all four CD4+ subsets of Type 1 diabetes patients.

What these receptors recognize is not known. Sequencing was carried out using naive CD4+ T cells from blood. These receptor sequences come from a man younger than 40 with type 1 diabetes.

This clone was counted between two and nine times. Other DNA sequences of this sample code for an identical CDR3. This chain links TRBV29-1 with TRBJ1-5; 7 nucleotides align to TRBD1. The CDR3 runs 12 residues. J was trimmed by 5 bases and V by 4 bases; bases with no gene match: 2. Germline-derived CDR1 and CDR2 are SQVTM and ANQGSEA. The CDR3 here is CSVGQGDQPQHF. The CDR3 region has the DNA TGCAGCGTTGGGCAGGGGGATCAGCCCCAGCATTTT.

This clone was observed a handful of times. This rearrangement joins TRBV6-5 to TRBJ2-3; TRBD1 agrees at 7 bases. The CDR3 totals 14 residues. Germline V CDR1 and CDR2: MNHEY, SVGAGI. Trimming cost V 4 bases and J 2 bases; bases outside gene matches: 3. Here the CDR3 DNA reads TGTGCCAGCAGTTCCGGACAGGCCACAGATACGCAGTATTTT. Protein sequence: CASSSGQATDTQYF.

The chain recombines TRBV29-1 with TRBJ1-5, with D uncertain. The CDR3 spans 14 residues. Deletions cut 6 bases from V and 0 bases from J, with 12 bases between. Germline loops: CDR1 SQVTM, CDR2 ANQGSEA. CDR3 coding DNA: TGCAGCGTGCGGGGTACGGATAGCAATCAGCCCCAGCATTTT. This encodes CSVRGTDSNQPQHF.

The V and J genes are TRBV7-2 and TRBJ2-7; TRBD1 agrees at 8 bases. Trimming at V came to 5 bases and at J to 6 bases, leaving 9 bases not matched to a gene. Germline V gene data show CDR1 as SGHTA and CDR2 as FQGNSA. The CDR3 has 14 residues. Here the CDR3 DNA reads TGTGCCAGCAGCGTACGGACAGGGTTTGGCGAGCAGTACTTC. It is translated as CASSVRTGFGEQYF.

This clone was detected only once. The chain has TRBV27 and TRBJ2-7; 11 positions agree with TRBD1. V dropped 4 bases and J dropped 2; count of bases not matched to a gene: 1. CDR3 length equals 14 residues. CDR1 MNHEY and CDR2 SMNVEV come from the germline V gene (reference sequence). The CDR3 region is CASSWGQGAYEQYF. The CDR3 nucleotides read TGTGCCAGCAGTTGGGGACAGGGGGCCTACGAGCAGTACTTC.

This clone was seen a handful of times. The chain has TRBV18 and TRBJ1-2; D call uncertain. The CDR3 is 15 amino acids. Trimming removed 3 bases at V and 5 bases at J, with 16 bases between. Germline V lookup: CDR1 KGHSH, CDR2 LQKENI. Here the CDR3 reads CASSPGSSGLYGYTF. In DNA, the CDR3 is TGTGCCAGCTCACCGGGCTCGTCCGGCTTATATGGCTACACCTTC.

V gene TRBV18 combines with J gene TRBJ1-1; D remains ambiguous. The germline CDR1 and CDR2 sequences are KGHSH and LQKENI. CDR3 length: 12 amino acids. Between the trimmed V and J ends, which lost 1 base and 5 bases, there was a span of 5 bases. The CDR3 coding sequence is TGTGCCAGCTCACCACTAGGTACTGAAGCTTTCTTT. Residues: CASSPLGTEAFF.

This chain uses TRBV7-8 with TRBJ2-2, with TRBD1 identical over 9 bases. The CDR3 is 16 amino acids. Per the germline V gene, CDR1 is SGHVS and CDR2 is FQNEAQ. Losses at the gene ends were 1 base for V and 2 bases for J; bases not matched to a gene: 2. The CDR3 reads CASSLEGQGNTGELFF. The DNA of the CDR3 is TGTGCCAGCAGCTTAGAGGGACAGGGTAACACCGGGGAGCTGTTTTTT.

The count of this clone is one. The J gene is TRBJ2-7, the V gene TRBV14; no clear D. The ends were cut back, 3 bases at V and 4 bases at J, with 4 bases in the middle. CDR3 length: 11 residues. From germline, CDR1 is SGHDN and CDR2 FVKESK. CDR3 protein: CASSHGYEQYF. CDR3 nucleotides: TGTGCCAGCAGCCACGGGTACGAGCAGTACTTC.

CDR3 DNA sequence: TGTGCCACCAGCAGAGCTAAGGGAAGTACAGGGCGGGAGACCCAGTACTTC. Translated: CATSRAKGSTGRETQYF. This rearrangement joins TRBV15 to TRBJ2-5; D may be TRBD1 (6 bases). Germline CDR1 reads LNHNV; CDR2 reads YYDKDF (reference sequence). Trimming removed 1 base from V and 5 bases from J, with 20 bases in between. The CDR3 loop spans 17 amino acids. Complete variable domain (other parts from reference TRBV15 and TRBJ2-5): DAMVIQNPRYQVTQFGKPVTLSCSQTLNHNVMYWYQQKSSQAPKLLFHYYDKDFNNEADTPDNFQSRRPNTSFCFLDIRSPGLGDTAMYLCATSRAKGSTGRETQYFGPGTRLLVL.

The chain links TRBV7-2 to TRBJ2-7; possibly TRBD2 for D (5 bases). V was cut by 0 bases and J by 1 base, with 7 bases left in between. Germline V gives CDR1 SGHTA, CDR2 FQGNSA. The CDR3 runs 14 residues. The CDR3 reads CASSLALASYEQYF. In DNA form, the CDR3 reads TGTGCCAGCAGCTTAGCGCTAGCTTCCTACGAGCAGTACTTC.

With regard to this clone: One end of the junction fails to match germline, which may point to a read error. The chain links TRBV10-3 to TRBJ2-7; unclear D gene. The CDR3 covers 11 residues. The germline gives CDR1 ENHRY, CDR2 SYGVKD. CDR3 loop: CAISEIRYTLF. The CDR3 coding sequence is TGTGCCATCAGTGAGATCCGATATACCCTTTTC.

The chain has TRBV30 and TRBJ1-1; D gene unclear. Trimming pared 0 bases from V and 9 bases from J, leaving 14 bases between. Germline lookup yields CDR1 GTSNPN and CDR2 SVGIG (reference sequence). The CDR3 extends over 13 amino acids. Here the CDR3 reads CAWSVRPRSKAFF. The CDR3 DNA follows: TGTGCCTGGAGTGTACGACCCCGTTCTAAAGCTTTCTTT.

This clone has a single count. This chain links TRBV29-1 with TRBJ2-4; D possibly corresponds to TRBD2 (6 bases). V shed 4 bases and J shed 0 bases, with 13 bases lying between them. This CDR3 is 15 amino acids long. The germline gives CDR1 SQVTM, CDR2 ANQGSEA. The CDR3 loop reads CSVGGGLLAKNIQYF. CDR3 sequence (DNA): TGCAGCGTTGGGGGTGGACTACTAGCCAAAAACATTCAGTACTTC.

In this sample, this clone turned up a few times. The V gene is TRBV7-2, the J gene TRBJ2-3; 7 nucleotides line up with TRBD2. The ends lost 5 bases at V and 0 bases at J; junction bases unmatched: 11. Germline-derived CDR1 and CDR2 are SGHTA and FQGNSA. The CDR3 spans 17 residues. CDR3 bases: TGTGCCAGCAGCGCCAGACTAGCAAAGTTCAGCACAGATACGCAGTATTTT. Residues: CASSARLAKFSTDTQYF.

The V gene is TRBV9, the J gene TRBJ2-7; 10 nucleotides match TRBD1. Germline values: CDR1 SGDLS, CDR2 YYNGEE. V shed 3 bases and J 3 bases; nucleotides not matched to a gene: 9. The CDR3 is made up of 16 amino acids. The CDR3 DNA follows: TGTGCCAGCAGCGCCCGTCCCGGGACAGGGGTCTACGAGCAGTACTTC. Its translation: CASSARPGTGVYEQYF.

The V and J genes are TRBV16 and TRBJ2-4, with D possibly being TRBD1 (6 bases). Germline V gives CDR1 KGHSY, CDR2 FQNENV. The CDR3 contains 15 residues. The ends were cut back, 2 bases at V and 3 bases at J, with 11 bases in the middle. CDR3 nucleotides: TGTGCCAGCAGCCAAAGGGTGGACAGCAAAAACATTCAGTACTTC. This gives the protein CASSQRVDSKNIQYF.

This clone was seen more than once but under ten times. The J gene is TRBJ1-6, the V gene TRBV7-2; D uncertain. CDR1 is SGHTA and CDR2 is FQGNSA in the germline V gene. The CDR3 covers 12 residues. Between the trimmed V and J ends, which lost 5 bases and 7 bases, there was a span of 6 bases. The CDR3: CASSPRNSPLHF. The CDR3 nucleotides are TGTGCCAGCAGCCCCAGGAATTCACCCCTCCACTTT. The full variable domain, with the rest looked up from reference TRBV7-2 and TRBJ1-6, is GAGVSQSPSNKVTEKGKDVELRCDPISGHTALYWYRQSLGQGLEFLIYFQGNSAPDKSGLPSDRFSAERTGGSVSTLTIQRTQQEDSAVYLCASSPRNSPLHFGNGTRLTVT.

The V call is TRBV14, the J call TRBJ2-1; D not resolved. CDR3 length: 15 residues. Per the germline V gene, CDR1 is SGHDN and CDR2 is FVKESK. Trimming cost V 1 base and J 6 bases, with 13 bases left between them. CDR3 protein: CASSQGYTMSNEQFF. The CDR3 bases are TGTGCCAGCAGCCAAGGTTATACAATGAGCAATGAGCAGTTCTTC.

This clone was seen a few times. The chain links TRBV20-1 to TRBJ1-1; D not resolved. Trimming removed 3 bases from V and 4 bases from J, with 6 bases in between. The CDR3 contains 11 residues. Germline lookup yields CDR1 DFQATT and CDR2 SNEGSKA (reference sequence). CDR3: CSARAATEAFF. In nucleotides, the CDR3 is TGCAGTGCTAGGGCGGCCACTGAAGCTTTCTTT.